The 27 T cell receptor beta chains below were found in one sample sequenced in a study of beta chain features in type 1 diabetes. Expressed TCRB transcripts got sequenced, as all isolated RNA was reverse transcribed. Sequencing was performed with immunoSEQ multiplex PCR; in TCRdb, only in-frame clones are kept and a portion is missing. The sample records just under 150,000 clones, more than 9% being singletons. The sequenced material came from naive CD4+ T cells from blood. These receptors were taken from a man younger than 35 in good health.

This chain connects TRBV7-7 to TRBJ2-7, with TRBD1 as a possible D gene (5 bases). Trimming pared 5 bases from V and 0 bases from J, leaving 14 bases between. This CDR3 comprises 15 residues. From germline, CDR1 is SSHAT and CDR2 FNYEAQ (reference sequence). CDR3 DNA: TGTGCCAGCAGCCTCAGGGTTTCCAGCTCCTACGAGCAGTACTTC. It translates to CASSLRVSSSYEQYF.

The V call is TRBV6-5, the J call TRBJ2-2; 8 bases map to TRBD1. Trimming took 11 bases from V and 2 from J; bases not matched to a gene: 10. In germline, CDR1 is MNHEY, CDR2 SVGAGI. The CDR3 has 15 residues. DNA of the CDR3: TGTGCCGCCATGCAGGGGGCGATTAACACCGGGGAGCTGTTTTTT. Its translation: CAAMQGAINTGELFF.

This clone was seen a few times. The chain links TRBV11-2 to TRBJ2-1; the match to TRBD1 covers 9 bases. The CDR3 has 15 residues. Trimming took 4 bases from V and 5 from J; bases not matched to a gene: 6. Germline CDR1 reads SGHAT; CDR2 reads FQNNGV. The CDR3 protein is CASSSGQGNDNEQFF. CDR3 sequence (DNA): TGTGCCAGCAGCTCGGGACAGGGAAACGACAATGAGCAGTTCTTC. The full variable domain, completed using reference TRBV11-2 and TRBJ2-1, is EAGVAQSPRYKIIEKRQSVAFWCNPISGHATLYWYQQILGQGPKLLIQFQNNGVVDDSQLPKDRFSAERLKGVDSTLKIQPAKLEDSAVYLCASSSGQGNDNEQFFGPGTRLTVL.

The chain is built from TRBV13 and TRBJ1-2; 9 nucleotides agree with TRBD1. V gave up 4 bases and J gave up 3 bases; unmatched junction bases: 12. The CDR3 loop spans 17 amino acids. Germline V gene lookup returns CDR1 PRHDT and CDR2 FYEKMQ (reference sequence). CDR3 sequence: CASSSRDRALGDYGYTF. The DNA of the CDR3 is TGTGCCAGCAGCTCCCGGGACAGGGCCCTCGGAGACTATGGCTACACCTTC.

The chain joins TRBV5-8 to TRBJ2-5; TRBD1 agrees at 10 bases. This CDR3 is built from 16 residues. Looked up from germline, CDR1 is SGHTS and CDR2 is YDEGEE. The V gene end was trimmed by 4 bases and the J gene end by 5 bases; junction bases not matched to a gene: 11. The CDR3 DNA is TGTGCCAGCAGCGCTAAAACCGGGACAGGGGTCGAGACCCAGTACTTC. It specifies CASSAKTGTGVETQYF.

This chain links TRBV5-4 with TRBJ1-6, with 7 bases that match TRBD1. This CDR3 spans 15 amino acids. J gave up 7 bases and V 2 bases, and 6 bases lay outside the gene matches. The germline V gene has CDR1 SGHNT and CDR2 YYREEE (reference sequence). CDR3 nucleotides: TGTGCCAGCAGCTTAAGACAGGGCTGGAATTCACCCCTCCACTTT. It translates to CASSLRQGWNSPLHF.

This clone came up a few times. The CDR3 DNA sequence: TGTGCCAGCAGCCCCCGACAGGGACCTTACAATGAGCAGTTCTTC. Residues: CASSPRQGPYNEQFF. V usage is TRBV7-2 and J usage is TRBJ2-1, with 7 bases aligning to TRBD1. The junction had 8 bases not matched to a gene; V was cut back by 5 bases and J by 4 bases. CDR1 is SGHTA, CDR2 FQGNSA, per germline. The CDR3 extends over 15 amino acids.

The V call is TRBV4-2, the J call TRBJ2-3, with a possible D match to TRBD2 (5 bases). CDR3 length: 13 amino acids. CDR1 and CDR2 from the germline V gene are LGHNA and YNFKEQ. Trimming stripped 8 bases from V and 1 base from J, with 10 bases between. CDR3 in amino acids: CASDSEGTDTQYF. CDR3 DNA sequence: TGTGCCAGCGATAGCGAGGGCACAGATACGCAGTATTTT.

For this clone: At one boundary the junction diverges from the germline segment, which might be a read error. The rearrangement joins TRBV5-1 to TRBJ2-7; TRBD1 agrees at 11 bases. The CDR3 has 14 amino acids. The germline V gene has CDR1 SGHRS and CDR2 YFSETQ. Here the CDR3 reads CASSIRDRGYEQHF. The CDR3 DNA is TGCGCCAGCAGCATCCGGGACAGGGGGTACGAGCAGCACTTC.

This clone was counted between two and nine times. The rearrangement joins TRBV5-6 to TRBJ2-1, with 8 bases that match TRBD1. The trim removed 4 bases at V and 4 bases at J, leaving 7 bases unmatched. Germline lookup yields CDR1 SGHDT and CDR2 YYEEEE. The CDR3 has 15 amino acids. CDR3 in amino acids: CASSPPGGEYNEQFF. CDR3 DNA: TGTGCCAGCAGCCCCCCAGGGGGCGAGTACAATGAGCAGTTCTTC.

This clone was seen more than once but under ten times. The chain links TRBV18 to TRBJ2-7, with 7 bases fitting TRBD2. This CDR3 region has 13 residues. V was clipped by 3 bases and J by 4 bases; unmatched bases: 3. The V gene's germline CDR1 is KGHSH and CDR2 LQKENI. CDR3 in DNA: TGTGCCAGCTCACCCCGGGGGGAATACGAGCAGTACTTC. Translating gives CASSPRGEYEQYF.

This clone was counted between two and nine times. The chain carries TRBV5-1 and TRBJ2-7, with 11 bases aligning to TRBD2. V was pared by 7 bases and J by 3 bases, with 12 bases of the junction left unmatched. This CDR3 comprises 16 residues. CDR1 and CDR2 (germline): SGHRS, YFSETQ. The CDR3 loop reads CASRPAVLAGVYEQYF. CDR3 in DNA: TGCGCCAGCCGTCCCGCCGTACTAGCGGGGGTCTACGAGCAGTACTTC.

This clone has more than one count but fewer than ten. The chain joins TRBV6-5 to TRBJ1-3; D not certain. V lost 2 bases and J 0 bases, leaving 11 bases between the germline ends. The germline CDR1 and CDR2 sequences are MNHEY and SVGAGI. The CDR3 sequence is 16 residues long. The CDR3 DNA sequence: TGTGCCAGCAGTTACGGCGCGGTTAGCTCTGGAAACACCATATATTTT. This sequence encodes CASSYGAVSSGNTIYF.

The gene calls are TRBV7-9 and TRBJ1-2; 7 bases are shared with TRBD1. The CDR3 loop spans 14 amino acids. Germline loops: CDR1 SEHNR, CDR2 FQNEAQ (reference sequence). The V and J ends lost 4 bases and 5 bases, in that order; junction bases with no gene match: 7. This CDR3 is CASSSGQASYGYTF. DNA of the CDR3: TGTGCCAGCAGCTCTGGACAGGCCTCTTATGGCTACACCTTC.

V usage is TRBV18 and J usage is TRBJ2-5; 7 bases map to TRBD2. Germline CDR1 and CDR2: KGHSH and LQKENI. The J segment lost 5 bases and the V segment lost 3 bases, leaving 3 bases of the junction unmatched. The CDR3 is made up of 13 amino acids. The CDR3: CASSPGGTETQYF. In DNA form, the CDR3 reads TGTGCCAGCTCACCGGGAGGGACGGAGACCCAGTACTTC.

There are many counts of this clone. The J gene is TRBJ2-3, the V gene TRBV5-6; TRBD2 might be the D (6 bases). The CDR3 contains 14 residues. V lost 4 bases and J lost 2, with 11 bases in between. Germline V gene lookup returns CDR1 SGHDT and CDR2 YYEEEE. The CDR3 DNA is TGTGCCAGCAGCCCCGGGGGAAACACAGATACGCAGTATTTT. Residues: CASSPGGNTDTQYF.

This clone was detected only a few times. V usage is TRBV6-6 and J usage is TRBJ1-6; 8 nucleotides match TRBD1. Germline loops: CDR1 MNHNY, CDR2 SVGAGI (reference sequence). Unmatched junction bases numbered 5, after V lost 5 bases and J lost 5 bases. This CDR3 region has 15 residues. CDR3 amino acids: CASSLPTGDNSPLHF. The CDR3 DNA is TGTGCCAGCAGTCTACCGACAGGGGATAATTCACCCCTCCACTTT.

This clone has just a few counts. The chain combines TRBV9 with TRBJ2-3; 8 bases map to TRBD2. V lost 3 bases, J lost 3 bases, and 6 bases stayed unmatched. The germline V gene encodes CDR1 SGDLS and CDR2 YYNGEE. The CDR3 consists of 15 residues. The CDR3 nucleotides are TGTGCCAGCAGCGAATTCGGGGGGGGGACAGATACGCAGTATTTT. Residues: CASSEFGGGTDTQYF.

This sequence joins TRBV5-6 and TRBJ2-5; TRBD2 matches at 13 bases. The CDR3 has 18 residues. CDR1 is SGHDT, CDR2 YYEEEE, per germline. V trimming: 3 bases; J trimming: 5 bases; junction bases outside the gene matches: 13. DNA for the CDR3: TGTGCCAGCAGCTCCACAACTAGCGGGGGGGCTAGGCAGGAGACCCAGTACTTC. Its translation: CASSSTTSGGARQETQYF.

With respect to this clone: Other DNA sequences in the same sample also yield this CDR3. The V and J genes are TRBV18 and TRBJ2-5; no clear D gene. V lost 0 bases, J lost 1 base, and 6 bases lay in between. The CDR3 is 14 residues long. CDR1 and CDR2 from the germline V gene are KGHSH and LQKENI. CDR3 nucleotides: TGTGCCAGCTCACCACCGAACAGCCAAGAGACCCAGTACTTC. As protein: CASSPPNSQETQYF.

The V call is TRBV6-1, the J call TRBJ2-7; D call uncertain. V lost 6 bases and J lost 0, with 12 bases in between. Germline V gene sequence: CDR1 MNHNS, CDR2 SASEGT. CDR3 size: 14 residues. CDR3 protein: CASSYRQSSYEQYF. CDR3 DNA: TGTGCCAGCAGCTATAGACAAAGCTCCTACGAGCAGTACTTC.

This sequence joins TRBV12-5 and TRBJ1-2; D is ambiguous. V shed 2 bases and J shed 8 bases, with 12 bases lying between them. CDR3 size: 13 residues. CDR1 is LGHNT, CDR2 FRNRAP, per germline. The chain's CDR3 is CASGLSALKGYTF. CDR3 in DNA: TGTGCTAGTGGTTTGTCCGCGCTGAAGGGCTACACCTTC. Full variable domain (rest looked up from reference TRBV12-5 and TRBJ1-2): DARVTQTPRHKVTEMGQEVTMRCQPILGHNTVFWYRQTMMQGLELLAYFRNRAPLDDSGMPKDRFSAEMPDATLATLKIQPSEPRDSAVYFCASGLSALKGYTFGSGTRLTVV.

This clone has a handful of counts. This chain links TRBV7-9 with TRBJ2-3; perhaps TRBD2 as D (6 bases). CDR3 length equals 16 residues. V lost 3 bases and J lost 2, with 15 bases in between. CDR1 and CDR2 from the germline V gene are SEHNR and FQNEAQ (reference sequence). The CDR3 DNA reads as TGTGCCAGCAGCTTTTTTTCTGGGGGGAACACAGATACGCAGTATTTT. This encodes CASSFFSGGNTDTQYF.

CDR3 sequence reads: CASSLGQGAGGELFF. DNA for the CDR3: TGCGCCAGCAGCTTGGGACAGGGGGCTGGCGGGGAGCTGTTTTTT. The rearrangement uses TRBV5-1 and TRBJ2-2; 10 bases agree with TRBD1. There are 15 residues in the CDR3. The V segment lost 0 bases and the J segment 7 bases; nucleotides outside the gene matches: 3. The germline CDR1 and CDR2 sequences are SGHRS and YFSETQ.

Only a few counts were recorded for this clone. This sequence joins TRBV5-6 and TRBJ2-7, with 7 bases that match TRBD2. The V segment lost 4 bases and the J segment 0 bases; nucleotides outside the gene matches: 7. The CDR3 extends over 15 amino acids. Germline CDR1 is SGHDT and CDR2 is YYEEEE. The DNA for the CDR3 is TGTGCCAGCAGCCCCTTGGGGACTACCTCCTACGAGCAGTACTTC. The encoded protein is CASSPLGTTSYEQYF. Combining the CDR3 with reference TRBV5-6 and TRBJ2-7 gives the whole variable domain DAGVTQSPTHLIKTRGQQVTLRCSPKSGHDTVSWYQQALGQGPQFIFQYYEEEERQRGNFPDRFSGHQFPNYSSELNVNALLLGDSALYLCASSPLGTTSYEQYFGPGTRLTVT.

The sample holds a few counts of this clone. The chain links TRBV5-4 to TRBJ2-3; 11 bases fit TRBD2. Germline values: CDR1 SGHNT, CDR2 YYREEE (reference sequence). V shed 5 bases, J shed 5 bases, and the junction held 7 bases outside the gene matches. There are 15 residues in the CDR3. CDR3 DNA: TGTGCCAGCAGTTTAGCGGGGGGGCGAGGAGATACGCAGTATTTT. The encoded protein is CASSLAGGRGDTQYF.

This clone came up a few times. The rearrangement uses TRBV19 and TRBJ2-1; 12 nucleotides match TRBD2. Unmatched junction bases numbered 12, after V lost 3 bases and J lost 3 bases. Germline lookup yields CDR1 LNHDA and CDR2 SQIVND (reference sequence). The CDR3 is made up of 19 amino acids. The CDR3 region has the DNA TGTGCCAGTAGTATTTCGGCTAGCGGGGGGGGATACTACTACAATGAGCAGTTCTTC. Its translation is CASSISASGGGYYYNEQFF.